This T cell receptor (beta chain) appears in the sequencing data of a study of cytomegalovirus exposure and HLA in healthy donors. Study-level findings and limits: DRB1 showed the most TCR associations and HLA-C the fewest in a later analysis, as rates varied by HLA locus.

A word on this clone: Its antigen is not identified.

Primers: 60 Vbeta forward and 13 Jbeta reverse. Clones were read by immunoSEQ multiplex PCR, and TCRdb kept only the in-frame ones, dropping some. The data hold about 170,000 clones, with roughly 80% observed a single time. The material sequenced was PBMCs. The TCR was taken from a female donor in good health and CMV-seronegative.

CDR3 nucleotide sequence: TGCAGCGTTGAAGAGTCAGGGGGCACTGAAGCTTTCTTT. It specifies CSVEESGGTEAFF. The chain recombines TRBV29-1 with TRBJ1-1; 7 bases line up with TRBD1. The V gene end was trimmed by 0 bases and the J gene end by 4 bases; junction bases not matched to a gene: 2. CDR1 and CDR2 from the germline V gene are SQVTM and ANQGSEA. This CDR3 spans 13 amino acids.